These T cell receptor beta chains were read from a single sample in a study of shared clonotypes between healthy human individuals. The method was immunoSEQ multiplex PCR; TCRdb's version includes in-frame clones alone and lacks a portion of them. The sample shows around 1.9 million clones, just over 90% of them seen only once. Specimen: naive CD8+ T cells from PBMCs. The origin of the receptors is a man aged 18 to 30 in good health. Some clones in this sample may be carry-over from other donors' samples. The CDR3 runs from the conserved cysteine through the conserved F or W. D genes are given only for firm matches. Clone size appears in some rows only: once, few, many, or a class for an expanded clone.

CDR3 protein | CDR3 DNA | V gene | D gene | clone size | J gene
CASSPYRTSNTGELFF | TGTGCCAGCAGTCCCTATAGGACAAGTAACACCGGGGAGCTGTTTTTT | TRBV27 | . | . | TRBJ2-2
CASSPKRASTDTQYF | TGTGCCAGCAGCCCTAAGCGCGCTAGCACAGATACGCAGTATTTT | TRBV4-2 | . | . | TRBJ2-3
CAISEPGLAVIETQYF | TGTGCCATCAGTGAGCCGGGACTAGCGGTCATAGAGACCCAGTACTTC | TRBV10-3 | TRBD2 | . | TRBJ2-5
CASSFVTAYGYTF | TGTGCCAGCAGTTTCGTGACAGCCTATGGCTACACCTTC | TRBV28 | . | . | TRBJ1-2
CASSPGGGDEQFF | TGTGCCAGCAGCCCAGGAGGGGGGGATGAGCAGTTCTTC | TRBV7-9 | . | . | TRBJ2-1
CASSFSSGLRDEQFF | TGTGCCAGCAGCTTCTCTAGCGGGCTTCGGGATGAGCAGTTCTTC | TRBV11-2 | TRBD2 | . | TRBJ2-1
CATSRDATGDYNEQFF | TGTGCCACCAGCAGAGATGCGACAGGAGATTACAATGAGCAGTTCTTC | TRBV15 | . | . | TRBJ2-1
CASSLSGEQYF | TGTGCCAGCAGCTTGAGCGGGGAGCAGTACTTC | TRBV5-4 | . | once | TRBJ2-7
CASSLGGRGGETQYF | TGTGCCAGCAGTTTGGGAGGCCGGGGGGGAGAGACCCAGTACTTC | TRBV6-5 | TRBD2 | . | TRBJ2-5
CSARNTGFAGELFF | TGCAGCGCCCGGAACACAGGGTTCGCCGGGGAGCTGTTTTTT | TRBV29-1 | . | . | TRBJ2-2
CASSLWPGATNEKLFF | TGCGCCAGCAGCTTATGGCCGGGGGCCACTAATGAAAAACTGTTTTTT | TRBV5-1 | . | . | TRBJ1-4
CASSQLGVYGYTF | TGCGCCAGCAGCCAACTGGGTGTCTATGGCTACACCTTC | TRBV4-1 | . | . | TRBJ1-2
CATSEGGRAWDTQYF | TGTGCCACCAGCGAAGGCGGGAGGGCCTGGGATACGCAGTATTTT | TRBV15 | TRBD2 | . | TRBJ2-3
CASSHRKGPANYGYTF | TGCGCCAGCAGCCACCGCAAAGGGCCGGCTAACTATGGCTACACCTTC | TRBV4-1 | . | . | TRBJ1-2
CASSTREPGTRPGELFF | TGTGCCAGCAGCACCCGGGAGCCGGGCACACGGCCCGGGGAGCTGTTTTTT | TRBV11-2 | . | . | TRBJ2-2
CASSLLGGADTQYF | TGTGCCAGCAGTTTATTGGGGGGAGCAGATACGCAGTATTTT | TRBV27 | . | . | TRBJ2-3
CASSPTGRAASGELFF | TGTGCCAGCAGCCCCACCGGGAGAGCGGCGAGCGGGGAGCTGTTTTTT | TRBV11-3 | . | . | TRBJ2-2
CASSVRGVREKLFF | TGTGCCAGCAGTGTCAGGGGAGTACGTGAAAAACTGTTTTTT | TRBV2 | . | . | TRBJ1-4
CAISDHGRGGYTF | TGTGCCATCAGTGATCACGGACGAGGCGGCTACACCTTC | TRBV10-3 | . | . | TRBJ1-2
CASSLGQGAGETQYF | TGCGCCAGCAGCTTGGGGCAGGGGGCTGGTGAGACCCAGTACTTC | TRBV5-1 | TRBD1 | . | TRBJ2-5
CASSIGKGAYEQYF | TGTGCCAGTAGTATAGGTAAAGGGGCCTACGAGCAGTACTTC | TRBV19 | . | . | TRBJ2-7
CASSLSAGLDPREQYF | TGTGCCAGCAGCCTCTCAGCGGGTTTAGACCCCCGGGAGCAGTACTTC | TRBV7-6 | . | . | TRBJ2-7
CASSVFSGGTDTDTQYF | TGTGCCAGCAGCGTATTCAGCGGCGGGACCGACACAGATACGCAGTATTTT | TRBV9 | . | once | TRBJ2-3
CASTKAGGPVAGELFF | TGTGCCAGCACAAAGGCGGGAGGGCCGGTTGCCGGGGAGCTGTTTTTT | TRBV28 | TRBD2 | . | TRBJ2-2
CAWATVGGREQYF | TGTGCCTGGGCGACCGTCGGAGGGCGGGAGCAGTACTTC | TRBV30 | . | . | TRBJ2-7
CASSDVFGGYEQYF | TGTGCCAGCAGTGACGTCTTTGGGGGCTACGAGCAGTACTTC | TRBV6-1 | . | . | TRBJ2-7
CASSFLMAAHYTDTQYF | TGTGCCAGCAGTTTTCTGATGGCGGCCCATTACACAGATACGCAGTATTTT | TRBV27 | . | . | TRBJ2-3
CASSPGQIEAFF | TGTGCCAGCAGCCCAGGACAAATTGAAGCTTTCTTT | TRBV7-9 | . | . | TRBJ1-1
CARSLRGNSNQPQHF | TGTGCCAGAAGCTTGAGGGGTAATAGCAATCAGCCCCAGCATTTT | TRBV5-3 | . | . | TRBJ1-5
CASGNRRLSTDTQYF | TGTGCCAGCGGCAACCGACGGCTAAGCACAGATACGCAGTATTTT | TRBV7-2 | . | . | TRBJ2-3
CASSEGLAASYEQYF | TGTGCCAGCAGTGAAGGACTAGCGGCCTCCTACGAGCAGTACTTC | TRBV6-1 | TRBD2 | . | TRBJ2-7
CASSLTPSYEQYF | TGTGCCAGCAGTTTAACTCCGTCCTACGAGCAGTACTTC | TRBV28 | . | . | TRBJ2-7
CASSLSGGGSYEQYF | TGTGCCAGCAGTTTATCTGGCGGAGGTTCCTACGAGCAGTACTTC | TRBV27 | . | . | TRBJ2-7
CASSSQGAEAFF | TGTGCCAGCAGTTCTCAGGGAGCTGAAGCTTTCTTT | TRBV27 | . | . | TRBJ1-1
CASSSTMINEKLFF | TGTGCCAGCAGCTCGACCATGATAAATGAAAAACTGTTTTTT | TRBV7-2 | . | once | TRBJ1-4
CASKSPGTGVNYGYTF | TGTGCCAGCAAATCCCCCGGGACAGGGGTTAACTATGGCTACACCTTC | TRBV28 | TRBD1 | . | TRBJ1-2
CARTSGSSTDTQYF | TGTGCCAGAACTAGCGGAAGTAGCACAGATACGCAGTATTTT | TRBV2 | TRBD2 | . | TRBJ2-3
CASSLSTAGTYGYTF | TGTGCCAGCAGTCTCAGTACGGCCGGAACCTATGGCTACACCTTC | TRBV28 | . | . | TRBJ1-2
CASSGTSGAHEQYF | TGTGCCAGCAGCGGGACTTCAGGGGCCCACGAGCAGTACTTC | TRBV7-9 | . | . | TRBJ2-7
CSVETSGITYEQYF | TGCAGCGTTGAAACTAGCGGGATTACCTACGAGCAGTACTTC | TRBV29-1 | TRBD2 | . | TRBJ2-7
CASSLEAKWETQYF | TGTGCCAGCAGCTTGGAGGCTAAGTGGGAGACCCAGTACTTC | TRBV5-5 | . | . | TRBJ2-5
CASSLAGFQETQYF | TGTGCCAGCAGCTTGGCCGGATTCCAAGAGACCCAGTACTTC | TRBV5-4 | . | . | TRBJ2-5
CASIKPGGLNYGYTF | TGTGCCAGCATTAAACCAGGGGGCCTGAACTATGGCTACACCTTC | TRBV2 | TRBD1 | . | TRBJ1-2
CASSPRRDPPGTQYF | TGTGCCAGCAGCCCACGCCGGGATCCCCCAGGGACCCAGTACTTC | TRBV7-9 | . | once | TRBJ2-5
CASSPGRDSYGYTF | TGTGCCAGCTCGCCAGGCAGGGACAGCTATGGCTACACCTTC | TRBV18 | TRBD1 | . | TRBJ1-2
CASSVPTSPSGPDTQYF | TGTGCCAGCAGCGTCCCGACTAGCCCCAGTGGGCCAGATACGCAGTATTTT | TRBV9 | TRBD2 | . | TRBJ2-3
CASRDPDAPAVFYEQYF | TGTGCCAGCAGAGACCCCGACGCCCCAGCCGTATTCTACGAGCAGTACTTC | TRBV28 | . | . | TRBJ2-7
CASSVVNYGYTF | TGTGCCAGCAGCGTAGTTAACTATGGCTACACCTTC | TRBV9 | . | . | TRBJ1-2
CASSPDRVPDTQYF | TGTGCCAGCAGTCCGGACAGGGTACCAGATACGCAGTATTTT | TRBV27 | TRBD1 | . | TRBJ2-3
CASRREGYQETQYF | TGTGCCAGTCGGCGGGAGGGGTACCAAGAGACCCAGTACTTC | TRBV11-1 | TRBD2 | . | TRBJ2-5
CAWSVMAGQGSYEQYF | TGTGCCTGGAGTGTTATGGCGGGACAGGGATCCTACGAGCAGTACTTC | TRBV30 | TRBD1 | . | TRBJ2-7
CASSQVPGYEQYF | TGCGCCAGCAGCCAAGTACCAGGTTACGAGCAGTACTTC | TRBV4-1 | . | . | TRBJ2-7
CASRDNYEQYF | TGTGCCAGCAGAGACAACTACGAGCAGTACTTC | TRBV6-5 | . | . | TRBJ2-7
CASSSHRALRTTEAFF | TGTGCCAGCAGTTCCCACAGGGCCCTTCGGACCACTGAAGCTTTCTTT | TRBV6-6 | . | . | TRBJ1-1
CASEIGQGAMNTEAFF | TGTGCCAGCGAAATCGGACAGGGGGCTATGAACACTGAAGCTTTCTTT | TRBV2 | TRBD1 | . | TRBJ1-1
CASSTGVLGANVLTF | TGTGCCAGCAGTACAGGGGTGCTCGGGGCCAACGTCCTGACTTTC | TRBV27 | TRBD1 | . | TRBJ2-6
CASTLGRLGTEAFF | TGTGCCAGTACCCTTGGACGGCTGGGGACTGAAGCTTTCTTT | TRBV19 | . | . | TRBJ1-1
CASSWGPGSYGYTF | TGTGCCAGCAGCTGGGGGCCAGGTAGTTATGGCTACACCTTC | TRBV11-1 | . | . | TRBJ1-2
CASSFTTDYEQYF | TGTGCCAGCAGCTTCACTACCGACTACGAGCAGTACTTC | TRBV11-2 | . | once | TRBJ2-7